This passage covers 4 T cell receptor beta chains from one sample sequenced in a study of blood T cell repertoires in COVID-19. Clones were read by immunoSEQ multiplex PCR, and TCRdb kept only the in-frame ones, dropping some. Of about 140,000 clones listed, around 81% are singletons. Input material: peripheral blood. The receptors derive from a human donor in a cohort sampled during active COVID-19.

The chain has TRBV19 and TRBJ2-2; the match to TRBD1 covers 7 bases. With V trimmed by 5 bases and J by 5 bases, 8 bases remained unmatched. CDR1 is LNHDA, CDR2 SQIVND, per germline (reference sequence). The CDR3 has 15 residues. The CDR3 coding sequence is TGTGCCAGTAGTGCCAGACAGGGCATGACCGGGGAGCTGTTTTTT. Translating gives CASSARQGMTGELFF.

The chain links TRBV4-1 to TRBJ2-4; D gene unclear. Germline CDR1 is MGHRA and CDR2 is YSYEKL. The V end was cut by 2 bases, the J end by 2 bases, with 7 bases between. The CDR3 length is 14 residues. CDR3 in amino acids: CASSQPRSKNIQYF. CDR3 nucleotide sequence: TGCGCCAGCAGCCAACCTAGATCCAAAAACATTCAGTACTTC.

This chain joins TRBV3-1 (or the pseudogene TRBV3-2) and TRBJ2-3, with TRBD1 as a possible D gene (5 bases). In germline, CDR1 is LGHDT, CDR2 YNNKEL (reference sequence). CDR3 length: 15 amino acids. The V and J ends lost 4 bases and 3 bases respectively, with 14 bases between them. CDR3 sequence reads: CASSLQGVRTDTQYF. The DNA of the CDR3 is TGTGCCAGCAGCCTTCAAGGGGTTCGAACAGATACGCAGTATTTT.

This chain uses TRBV5-1 with TRBJ1-1, with D possibly TRBD1 on 5 matching bases. CDR3 length equals 16 residues. V gave up 0 bases and J gave up 6 bases, with 18 bases separating them. The V gene's germline CDR1 is SGHRS and CDR2 YFSETQ. The CDR3 nucleotides are TGCGCCAGCAGCTTGGCCCAGGGAAATGTATACGCTGAAGCTTTCTTT. It specifies CASSLAQGNVYAEAFF. Variable domain in full (rest from reference TRBV5-1 and TRBJ1-1): KAGVTQTPRYLIKTRGQQVTLSCSPISGHRSVSWYQQTPGQGLQFLFEYFSETQRNKGNFPGRFSGRQFSNSRSEMNVSTLELGDSALYLCASSLAQGNVYAEAFFGQGTRLTVV.